The subject of this entry is one T cell receptor (beta chain). Antigen specificity is unknown. J was trimmed by 0 bases and V by 3 bases; bases with no gene match: 11. The CDR3 is made up of 16 amino acids. Germline values: CDR1 GTSNPN, CDR2 SVGIG (reference sequence). The sample is drawn from a study of cytomegalovirus exposure and HLA in healthy donors. Overall study findings and caveats: The study listed 164 cytomegalovirus-associated TCR beta chains.

PCR used 60 Vbeta primers and 13 Jbeta primers. Libraries were prepared by immunoSEQ multiplex PCR; TCRdb keeps only in-frame clonotypes and omits some of them. This sample has approximately 170,000 clones, with roughly four fifths found just once. This sequence joins TRBV30 and TRBJ2-7; 7 positions match TRBD2. Sequencing was performed on PBMCs. This TCR derives from a woman aged 40 to 49 in good health and CMV-seronegative. The CDR3 loop is CAWSAYSGYTSYEQYF. CDR3 nucleotide sequence: TGTGCCTGGAGCGCTTATAGCGGGTATACCTCCTACGAGCAGTACTTC.